This T cell receptor beta chain was identified in a study of T-cell memory formation after mild COVID-19. This clonotype was detected ten times or more. Its target is unknown. Via MiXCR, TCRdb re-called the 5' RACE reads, giving one row per CDR3 protein. The data hold some 250,000 distinct CDR3 sequences, with around 10% observed a single time. Study outcomes and limitations: Mostly located in CM and EM were contracting CD4+ clones, with contracting CD8+ clones located in EMRA. Pre-infection memory carried some responding clones, suggesting that cross-reactive memory joined.

The length of the CDR3 is 16 residues. Trimming at V came to 5 bases and at J to 5 bases, leaving 14 bases not matched to a gene. CDR1 and CDR2 (germline): MNHNY, SVGAGI (reference sequence). The specimen was PBMCs or a T cell subset sorted from them (not recorded which). The sequence was obtained from a man aged 18-30 years who had mild COVID-19 (a few samples of this study predate the infection). Cell type and time point are not known. The rearrangement joins TRBV6-6 to TRBJ2-5; 7 nucleotides line up with TRBD1. CDR3 protein: CASSKGQSISLETQYF. CDR3 DNA: TGTGCCAGCAGTAAGGGACAGTCAATCTCCCTTGAGACCCAGTACTTC.